This note documents a single TCR beta chain sequence. Its antigen is still unknown. The J segment lost 2 bases and the V segment lost 0 bases, leaving 2 bases of the junction unmatched. This CDR3 contains 15 residues. CDR1 is SGHNT and CDR2 is YYREEE in the germline V gene (reference sequence). TCRdb keeps only in-frame clones here, not all; method: immunoSEQ multiplex PCR. The sample lists 5,000 or so clones; 85% to 95% were seen once. These data are taken from a study of pediatric ulcerative colitis. Findings and caveats of the study: No controls had the two rectal clonotypes shared by ulcerative colitis patients.

Sequencing used blood. The rearrangement joins TRBV5-4 to TRBJ2-5; 9 positions agree with TRBD2. This TCR came from a boy aged 5-17 years who was a control in a study of pediatric ulcerative colitis. CDR3 loop: CASSLVLAGQETQYF. The DNA of the CDR3 is TGTGCCAGCAGCTTGGTGCTAGCGGGACAAGAGACCCAGTACTTC. The whole variable domain, remainder taken from reference TRBV5-4 and TRBJ2-5, is ETGVTQSPTHLIKTRGQQVTLRCSSQSGHNTVSWYQQALGQGPQFIFQYYREEENGRGNFPPRFSGLQFPNYSSELNVNALELDDSALYLCASSLVLAGQETQYFGPGTRLLVL.